The rows below give T cell receptor beta chains drawn from one sample of a study of Ad26.COV2.S vaccination and SARS-CoV-2 variants. TCRdb's table, derived via immunoSEQ multiplex PCR, lists solely in-frame clones and lacks some. The table includes 380,000 or so clones, approximately 90% detected once. The source was peripheral blood, collected in a trial of Ad26.COV2.S vaccine versus placebo. The receptors shown here come from a person between 18 and 60 years old who received the Ad26.COV2.S COVID-19 vaccine or a placebo. Both conserved end residues are part of each CDR3. A D gene is named only where the DNA matches it firmly. Clone size, where shown, is once, few, many, or a class for clones that have expanded.

d_call	clone_size	v_call	j_call	cdr3_nt	cdr3_aa
TRBD2	-	TRBV30	TRBJ2-5	TGTGCCTGGGCCGGGACTAGCGGGAGTAGCGAGACCCAGTACTTC	CAWAGTSGSSETQYF
-	once	TRBV7-9	TRBJ1-3	TGTGCCAGCAGCGCGACGAGCAGCTCTGGAAACACCATATATTTT	CASSATSSSGNTIYF
-	-	TRBV5-4	TRBJ1-1	TGTGCCAGCAGCTCGGCCCGGGCCTCCTCAAACACTGAAGCTTTCTTT	CASSSARASSNTEAFF
-	-	TRBV11-2	TRBJ2-7	TGTGCCAGCAGCACGATGGGGTCTTACGAGCAGTACTTC	CASSTMGSYEQYF
TRBD2	-	TRBV30	TRBJ2-2	TGTGCCTGGAAACCGGGACTAGCGTTCGGGGAGCTGTTTTTT	CAWKPGLAFGELFF
-	-	TRBV4-3	TRBJ1-5	TGCGCCAGCAGCCAAGGCTTAACAGGGTATAGCAATCAGCCCCAGCATTTT	CASSQGLTGYSNQPQHF
TRBD2	-	TRBV4-1	TRBJ2-7	TGCGCCAGCAGCCAAGGCACTAGCGGGGGACGCTCCTACGAGCAGTACTTC	CASSQGTSGGRSYEQYF
-	-	TRBV5-1	TRBJ2-3	TGCGCCAGCAGCTTCAGTAATAGGGATACGCAGTATTTT	CASSFSNRDTQYF
TRBD2	-	TRBV7-2	TRBJ2-7	TGTGCCAGCAGCCCCCAGGGACTAGCGGGGGAGCAGTACTTC	CASSPQGLAGEQYF
-	-	TRBV5-8	TRBJ1-1	TGTGCCAGCAGCTTGGACCGGCTGAACACTGAAGCTTTCTTT	CASSLDRLNTEAFF
TRBD2	-	TRBV4-1	TRBJ2-1	TGCGCCAGCAGCCAAGAAGCTCAACTAGCGGGAGGTTTGGGTGAGCAGTTCTTC	CASSQEAQLAGGLGEQFF
-	-	TRBV24-1	TRBJ2-3	TGTGCCACCAGTGAAGCAGGTGATACAGATACGCAGTATTTT	CATSEAGDTDTQYF
TRBD1	-	TRBV6-2/TRBV6-3	TRBJ2-4	TGTGCCAGCAGTTACTCGAGGCAGGGGGCGAAAAACATTCAGTACTTC	CASSYSRQGAKNIQYF
-	-	TRBV7-2	TRBJ2-7	TGTGCCAGCAGCTTAGCGAGGGACGGATCCTACGAGCAGTACTTC	CASSLARDGSYEQYF
TRBD1	-	TRBV18	TRBJ2-3	TGTGCCAGCTCACCCCCTCGGGGACAGTTCACAGATACGCAGTATTTT	CASSPPRGQFTDTQYF
TRBD1	-	TRBV5-4	TRBJ1-6	TGTGCCAGCAGCTCCAGGGGGGGGTCGCGGAGATCACCCCTCCACTTT	CASSSRGGSRRSPLHF
-	-	TRBV4-3	TRBJ2-7	TGCGCCAGCAGCCAAGATAGAACCTCGGGGTACGAGCAGTACTTC	CASSQDRTSGYEQYF
TRBD1	-	TRBV24-1	TRBJ1-5	TGTGCCACCCACGACAGGGTTTGCAATCAGCCCCAGCATTTT	CATHDRVCNQPQHF
-	-	TRBV15	TRBJ1-5	TGTGCCACCAGCAGAGATCTGGGAAGCAATCAGCCCCAGCATTTT	CATSRDLGSNQPQHF
-	-	TRBV5-1	TRBJ2-1	TGCGCCAGCAGCTTGACCGGGACGGGGTTCTACAATGAGCAGTTCTTC	CASSLTGTGFYNEQFF
-	-	TRBV28	TRBJ2-7	TGTGCCAGCAGTTTAACCCAGGTATTAAGCTCCTACGAGCAGTACTTC	CASSLTQVLSSYEQYF
-	-	TRBV14	TRBJ1-1	TGTGCCAGCAGCCGACAGTATATGAACACTGAAGCTTTCTTT	CASSRQYMNTEAFF
TRBD2	-	TRBV9	TRBJ2-1	TGTGCCAGCAGCGTATGGGGGACTAGCGGGATGGAGGGCTACAATGAGCAGTTCTTC	CASSVWGTSGMEGYNEQFF
-	-	TRBV29-1	TRBJ2-5	TGCAGCGCAGGCCCCCAGTACTTC	CSAGPQYF
-	-	TRBV3-1/TRBV3-2	TRBJ2-3	TGTGCCAGCAGCCAAGATCTTCGAAGCACAGATACGCAGTATTTT	CASSQDLRSTDTQYF
-	-	TRBV5-1	TRBJ2-7	TGCGCCAGCAGCTCCCGGGACTACGAGCAGTACTTC	CASSSRDYEQYF
-	once	TRBV30	TRBJ2-3	TGTGCCTGGGAGGTAGCGGATACGCAGTATTTT	CAWEVADTQYF
-	once	TRBV18	TRBJ2-5	TGTGCCAGCTCACCGGTCGGGACGGAGCAAGAGACCCAGTACTTC	CASSPVGTEQETQYF
TRBD1	-	TRBV19	TRBJ2-7	TGTGCCACCAGACAGGGGACCTCCTACGAGCAGTACTTC	CATRQGTSYEQYF
-	few	TRBV7-2	TRBJ2-1	TGTGCCAGCAGCTTCCCAGGGGTATACAATGAGCAGTTCTTC	CASSFPGVYNEQFF
-	-	TRBV7-6	TRBJ1-4	TGTGCCAGCAGCTTGGCAACTAATGAAAAACTGTTTTTT	CASSLATNEKLFF
TRBD1	-	TRBV5-4	TRBJ2-5	TGTGCCAGCAGCCTAGACAGGGACCAAGAGACCCAGTACTTC	CASSLDRDQETQYF
TRBD1	-	TRBV9	TRBJ1-6	TGTGCCAGCAGCCGACAGACAGGGAGAAATTCACCCCTCCACTTT	CASSRQTGRNSPLHF
TRBD1	-	TRBV27	TRBJ1-6	TGTGCCAGCAGTTTAATCTTTAGGGGGCGAGGAAATTCACCCCTCCACTTT	CASSLIFRGRGNSPLHF
-	-	TRBV29-1	TRBJ1-1	TGCAGCGTTCGAAGGGAGAACACTGAAGCTTTCTTT	CSVRRENTEAFF
TRBD1	-	TRBV18	TRBJ2-7	TGTGCCAGCTCCCTAGGACAGGGCCAATTAGACGAGCAGTACTTC	CASSLGQGQLDEQYF
-	-	TRBV4-3	TRBJ1-2	TGCGCCAGCAGCCAAGATCGTGCTAACTATGGCTACACCTTC	CASSQDRANYGYTF
-	-	TRBV6-6	TRBJ2-1	TGTGCCAGCAGTTACGGTAGTTTGAGCAAGAATGAGCAGTTCTTC	CASSYGSLSKNEQFF
-	-	TRBV18	TRBJ1-6	TGTGCCAGCTCACCAGCAGGGGAAAATTCACCCCTCCACTTT	CASSPAGENSPLHF
-	-	TRBV2	TRBJ1-1	TGTGCCAGCAGTGCGTGGGCAGCTAGGAACACTGAAGCTTTCTTT	CASSAWAARNTEAFF
-	-	TRBV4-1	TRBJ2-3	TGCGCCAGCAGCCAAGATCGCACAGCTCAAGATACGCAGTATTTT	CASSQDRTAQDTQYF
-	-	TRBV4-2	TRBJ1-1	TGTGCCAGCAGCCAAGGACTGATTAACACTGAAGCTTTCTTT	CASSQGLINTEAFF
-	-	TRBV19	TRBJ1-1	TGTGCCAGTAGTTCGCAGCTTTTGAACACTGAAGCTTTCTTT	CASSSQLLNTEAFF
-	-	TRBV3-1/TRBV3-2	TRBJ2-5	TGTGCCAGCAGCCAAGCCGGCAGTGCCGGGACCCAGTACTTC	CASSQAGSAGTQYF